This entry is about one T cell receptor (beta chain). The antigen remains undetermined. Starting from approximately 500 ng of total RNA, TCR libraries were made with linear amplification. TCRdb reanalysed the reads using MiXCR and keeps one entry per CDR3 protein. The repertoire holds roughly 200,000 distinct CDR3 sequences, with around 70% as singletons. This record comes from a study of healthy donors' naive CD4 and CD8 T cells. Germline assignment: CDR1 MNHEY and CDR2 SMNVEV (reference sequence). The trim removed 4 bases at V and 8 bases at J, leaving 2 bases unmatched. The CDR3 consists of 14 residues. Study observations and caveats: Positive CDR3 charge linked to CD4+ cells, negative to CD8+ cells. Around 13% of CD4/CD8 propensity variance appeared explained by V, J and CDR3 charge. Homeostatic proliferation of naive T cells was not examined as a bias source.

Sequencing was done on a sample of naive CD4+ and CD8+ T cells sorted from blood, pooled from several donors. This chain joins TRBV27 and TRBJ2-1, with 13 bases that match TRBD2. The sequence derives from a pool of human donors in good health; the sample pools cells from several healthy donors. CDR3 in amino acids: CASSSLAGGDEQFF. The CDR3 DNA is TGTGCCAGCAGTTCACTAGCGGGAGGGGATGAGCAGTTCTTC.